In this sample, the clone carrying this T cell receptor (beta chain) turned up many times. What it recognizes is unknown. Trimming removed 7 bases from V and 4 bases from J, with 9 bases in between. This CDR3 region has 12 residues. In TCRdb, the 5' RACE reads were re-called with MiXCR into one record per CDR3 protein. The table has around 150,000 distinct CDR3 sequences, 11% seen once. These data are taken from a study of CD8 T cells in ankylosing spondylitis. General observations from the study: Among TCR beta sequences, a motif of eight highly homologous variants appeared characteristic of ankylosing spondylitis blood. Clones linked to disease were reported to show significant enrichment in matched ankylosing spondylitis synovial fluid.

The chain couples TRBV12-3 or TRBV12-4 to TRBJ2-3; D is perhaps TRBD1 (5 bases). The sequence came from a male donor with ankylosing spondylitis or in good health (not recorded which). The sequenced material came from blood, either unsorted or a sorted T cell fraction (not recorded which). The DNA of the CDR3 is TGTGCCAGCAAACAAGGGGCAGATACGCAGTATTTT. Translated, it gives CASKQGADTQYF.